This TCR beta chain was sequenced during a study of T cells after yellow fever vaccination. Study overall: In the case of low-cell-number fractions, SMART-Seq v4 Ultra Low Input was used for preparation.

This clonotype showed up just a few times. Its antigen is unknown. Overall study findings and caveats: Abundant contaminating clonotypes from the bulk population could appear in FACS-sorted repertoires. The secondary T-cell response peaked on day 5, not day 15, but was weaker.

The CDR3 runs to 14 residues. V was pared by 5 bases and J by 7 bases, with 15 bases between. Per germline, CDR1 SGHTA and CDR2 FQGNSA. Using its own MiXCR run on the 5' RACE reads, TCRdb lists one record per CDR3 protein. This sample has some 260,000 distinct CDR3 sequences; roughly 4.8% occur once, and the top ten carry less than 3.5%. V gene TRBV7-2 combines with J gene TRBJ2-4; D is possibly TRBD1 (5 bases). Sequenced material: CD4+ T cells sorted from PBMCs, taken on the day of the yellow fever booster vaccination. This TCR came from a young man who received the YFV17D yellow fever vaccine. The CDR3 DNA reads TGTGCCAGCAGCCCGCAGGGCTGGGGCAACATTCAGTACTTC. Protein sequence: CASSPQGWGNIQYF.